Listed below are T cell receptor beta chains from one sample, sequenced in a study of cytomegalovirus exposure and HLA in healthy donors. This table comes from immunoSEQ multiplex PCR, and its TCRdb copy is limited to in-frame clones, with some not included. Of about 150,000 clones in the sample, 82% were seen once. The specimen sequenced was PBMCs. The receptors stem from a woman between 45 and 65 years old in good health and CMV-seropositive. CDR3s include the opening cysteine and the closing phenylalanine or tryptophan. A D gene is named only where the DNA matches it firmly. Some rows mark clone size as missing; the rest say once, few, many or name a class of expanded clone.

V gene	J gene	D gene	clone size	CDR3 protein	CDR3 DNA
TRBV6-5	TRBJ2-3	.	once	CAPVVGAVDTDTQYF	TGTGCCCCTGTAGTGGGGGCCGTTGACACAGATACGCAGTATTTT
TRBV11-2	TRBJ1-5	.	.	CASRLTESGPQHF	TGTGCCAGCAGACTGACAGAGTCAGGGCCCCAGCATTTT
TRBV18	TRBJ1-2	.	.	CASSPDRNYGYTF	TGTGCCAGCTCACCTGACAGAAACTATGGCTACACCTTC
TRBV10-1	TRBJ2-7	.	.	CASSRGTAASYEQYF	TGCGCCAGCAGTAGGGGGACCGCAGCTTCCTACGAGCAGTACTTC
TRBV6-1	TRBJ1-5	TRBD1	.	CASSDPGGNNQPQHF	TGTGCCAGCAGTGATCCAGGGGGAAACAATCAGCCCCAGCATTTT
TRBV7-2	TRBJ2-5	.	.	CASTLEIASETQYF	TGTGCCAGCACCCTCGAGATAGCGTCGGAGACCCAGTACTTC
TRBV18	TRBJ1-4	.	.	CASSPQGGDEKLFF	TGTGCCAGCTCCCCCCAGGGTGGAGACGAAAAACTGTTTTTT
TRBV28	TRBJ2-5	.	once	CASSFQGLSRQETQYF	TGTGCCAGCAGTTTCCAAGGACTCAGCCGTCAAGAGACCCAGTACTTC
TRBV9	TRBJ2-7	TRBD2	.	CASSVGGGVSYEQYF	TGTGCCAGCAGCGTCGGTGGGGGGGTTTCCTACGAGCAGTACTTC
TRBV5-4	TRBJ2-7	TRBD2	.	CASSPAGGSSYEQYF	TGTGCCAGCAGCCCGGCGGGAGGGAGCTCCTACGAGCAGTACTTC
TRBV5-1	TRBJ2-2	TRBD2	.	CASSLGLAAGELFF	TGCGCCAGCAGCTTGGGACTAGCGGCCGGGGAGCTGTTTTTT
TRBV30	TRBJ1-1	TRBD1	.	CAWDRGYNTEAFF	TGTGCCTGGGACAGGGGCTACAACACTGAAGCTTTCTTT
TRBV7-8	TRBJ1-3	TRBD1	.	CASSSDRGGNTIYF	TGTGCCAGCAGCTCCGACAGGGGAGGAAACACCATATATTTT
TRBV5-1	TRBJ2-1	.	.	CASKAGQGRRPAGSYNEQFF	TGCGCCAGCAAAGCCGGTCAAGGACGACGGCCGGCGGGCTCCTACAATGAGCAGTTCTTC
TRBV6-1	TRBJ2-2	.	.	CASKGLANTGELFF	TGTGCCAGCAAGGGACTGGCGAACACCGGGGAGCTGTTTTTT
TRBV19	TRBJ2-3	TRBD2	few	CASSPGQGLAGWDTQYF	TGTGCCAGTAGCCCCGGCCAGGGACTAGCGGGATGGGATACGCAGTATTTT
TRBV6-5	TRBJ1-2	.	.	CASSYSGGSDYGYTF	TGTGCCAGCAGTTACTCGGGGGGGAGTGACTATGGCTACACCTTC
TRBV15	TRBJ2-7	.	.	CATSPFGREQYF	TGTGCCACCAGCCCTTTCGGTCGGGAGCAGTACTTC
TRBV6-5	TRBJ1-6	TRBD1	.	CASSRDRGSPLHF	TGTGCCAGCAGTCGGGACAGGGGTTCACCCCTCCACTTT
TRBV28	TRBJ2-1	.	.	CASAKQGGGEQFF	TGTGCCAGTGCCAAACAGGGCGGGGGTGAGCAGTTCTTC
TRBV27	TRBJ2-7	TRBD2	.	CASSLFAGSGVRTREQYF	TGTGCCAGCAGTTTATTTGCGGGGAGCGGGGTCAGGACCCGGGAGCAGTACTTC
TRBV7-2	TRBJ1-5	TRBD1	.	CASSVQGSFSNQPQHF	TGTGCCAGCAGCGTACAGGGGAGTTTCAGCAATCAGCCCCAGCATTTT
TRBV30	TRBJ1-1	.	.	CAWSVLRDTRRRGAFF	TGTGCCTGGAGTGTACTGAGGGACACTCGGAGGAGAGGGGCTTTCTTT
TRBV28	TRBJ1-4	TRBD1	.	CASSRATGGGHEKLFF	TGTGCCAGCAGTCGGGCTACAGGGGGCGGACATGAAAAACTGTTTTTT
TRBV2	TRBJ2-5	TRBD1	once	CASRDRGETQYF	TGTGCCAGCAGGGACAGGGGGGAGACCCAGTACTTC
TRBV20-1	TRBJ2-1	TRBD2	.	CRAGLGNEQFF	TGCAGAGCGGGGTTGGGGAATGAGCAGTTCTTC
TRBV2	TRBJ2-2	.	.	CASSDKQNTGELFF	TGTGCCAGCTCAGACAAACAGAACACCGGGGAGCTGTTTTTT
TRBV28	TRBJ2-7	TRBD2	.	CASSEAGEGYEQYF	TGTGCCAGCAGCGAAGCGGGAGAAGGCTACGAGCAGTACTTC
TRBV30	TRBJ2-3	.	.	CAWGQLKDTQYF	TGTGCCTGGGGACAGCTGAAAGATACGCAGTATTTT
TRBV15	TRBJ2-2	TRBD2	.	CATSRLAGGFGELFF	TGTGCCACCAGCAGACTAGCGGGAGGGTTCGGGGAGCTGTTTTTT
TRBV7-2	TRBJ2-7	TRBD2	.	CASSFRAGENEQYF	TGTGCCAGCAGCTTTCGGGCGGGGGAGAACGAGCAGTACTTC
TRBV5-1	TRBJ2-1	.	once	CASSLGTYNEQFF	TGCGCCAGCAGCTTGGGGACTTACAATGAGCAGTTCTTC
TRBV7-6	TRBJ1-5	.	once	CASSLVGNQPQHF	TGTGCCAGCAGCTTAGTAGGCAATCAGCCCCAGCATTTT
TRBV29-1	TRBJ2-1	TRBD2	once	CSVERLAVNEQFF	TGCAGCGTTGAGAGACTAGCGGTCAATGAGCAGTTCTTC
TRBV5-1	TRBJ1-5	.	.	CASSLKGSQPQHF	TGCGCCAGCAGCTTGAAAGGGAGCCAGCCCCAGCATTTT
TRBV7-3	TRBJ2-5	TRBD2	.	CASSLRGGWQETQYF	TGTGCCAGCAGCTTAAGGGGGGGTTGGCAAGAGACCCAGTACTTC
TRBV19	TRBJ2-7	.	.	CASSRDSPLYEQYF	TGTGCCAGTAGCCGCGACAGTCCCCTCTACGAGCAGTACTTC
TRBV7-9	TRBJ1-6	TRBD1	.	CASSASTGGIRSPLHF	TGTGCCAGCAGCGCATCAACAGGGGGGATACGATCACCCCTCCACTTT
TRBV28	TRBJ2-7	TRBD1	once	CASSSGTGDYEQYF	TGTGCCAGCAGCTCCGGGACAGGGGACTACGAGCAGTACTTC
TRBV5-6	TRBJ1-5	.	.	CASSLGLNQPQHF	TGTGCCAGCAGCTTGGGACTCAATCAGCCCCAGCATTTT
TRBV6-5	TRBJ1-5	TRBD1	.	CASGQTGALGPQHF	TGTGCCAGCGGGCAGACAGGGGCCCTTGGGCCCCAGCATTTT
TRBV4-1	TRBJ2-1	TRBD2	.	CASSPWPSGVAGGDEQFF	TGCGCCAGCAGCCCCTGGCCTTCGGGGGTAGCGGGAGGAGATGAGCAGTTCTTC
TRBV18	TRBJ1-1	TRBD1	.	CASSQATGVTEAFF	TGTGCCAGCTCCCAAGCGACAGGGGTCACTGAAGCTTTCTTT
TRBV28	TRBJ1-4	.	.	CASTRPRPINEKLFF	TGTGCCAGCACCCGACCGCGGCCGATTAATGAAAAACTGTTTTTT
TRBV29-1	TRBJ2-3	TRBD2	.	CSVEGLAGGRSTDTQYF	TGCAGCGTTGAAGGGCTAGCGGGGGGTCGCAGCACAGATACGCAGTATTTT
TRBV28	TRBJ1-2	TRBD1	.	CASSSGQGDYGYTF	TGTGCCAGCAGTTCCGGACAGGGAGACTATGGCTACACCTTC
TRBV7-9	TRBJ2-7	TRBD1	.	CSSSLASGGRTYEQYF	TGTTCCAGCAGCTTAGCCTCAGGGGGACGAACCTACGAGCAGTACTTC
TRBV2	TRBJ2-7	TRBD2	.	CASSITSAQQYF	TGTGCCAGCAGTATAACTAGCGCGCAGCAGTACTTC
TRBV19	TRBJ1-5	.	.	CASSWGHLNQPQHF	TGTGCCAGTAGTTGGGGACACCTCAATCAGCCCCAGCATTTT